Presented here are 30 T cell receptor beta chains from one specimen sequenced in a study of blood T cell repertoires in COVID-19. The assay was immunoSEQ multiplex PCR, and TCRdb's table has in-frame clones only and misses some. The sample shows about 270,000 clones, roughly 90% of them seen only once. Source material: PBMCs or T cells enriched from blood (not recorded which). All receptors derive from a man aged 40-55 years who had been exposed to COVID-19.

This clone was detected once. The V call is TRBV19, the J call TRBJ2-7; D is possibly TRBD1 (5 bases). CDR1 is LNHDA and CDR2 is SQIVND in the germline V gene (reference sequence). V was cut by 1 base and J by 3 bases, with 7 bases left in between. The CDR3 loop spans 13 amino acids. This chain's CDR3 is CASSIGGGYEQYF. CDR3 DNA: TGTGCCAGTAGTATAGGGGGCGGCTACGAGCAGTACTTC.

V gene TRBV7-9 combines with J gene TRBJ1-5; 9 positions match TRBD1. The V and J ends lost 5 bases and 6 bases, in that order; junction bases with no gene match: 5. The CDR3 sequence is 14 residues long. CDR1 is SEHNR, CDR2 FQNEAQ, per germline (reference sequence). The CDR3 DNA follows: TGTGCCAGCAGCCCTGGACAGGGGAGTCAGCCCCAGCATTTT. Its protein is CASSPGQGSQPQHF.

A note on this clone: Other DNA sequences of this sample code for an identical CDR3. This sequence joins TRBV6-5 and TRBJ2-7; possible D gene TRBD1, 5 bases. The CDR3 sequence is 12 residues long. The V end lost 4 bases, the J end lost 4 bases, and 8 bases lay between the germline ends. Looked up from germline, CDR1 is MNHEY and CDR2 is SVGAGI. CDR3: CASSFQGYEQYF. In DNA form, the CDR3 reads TGTGCCAGCAGTTTTCAGGGTTACGAGCAGTACTTC.

The rearrangement joins TRBV2 to TRBJ1-4, with unresolved D. The CDR3 has 15 residues. Germline CDR1 is SNHLY and CDR2 is FYNNEI. With 2 bases removed from V and 8 bases from J, the gap between germline ends came to 15 bases. The CDR3, as DNA: TGTGCCAGCAGTGAACTAGGGCAGGCGGGCGAAAAACTGTTTTTT. It specifies CASSELGQAGEKLFF.

V usage is TRBV20-1 and J usage is TRBJ2-7; 7 bases line up with TRBD1. CDR1 DFQATT and CDR2 SNEGSKA come from the germline V gene (reference sequence). The CDR3 is made up of 11 amino acids. Trimming took 4 bases from V and 5 from J; bases not matched to a gene: 2. The CDR3 here is CSATTGDEQYF. The CDR3 nucleotides read TGCAGTGCTACCACAGGGGACGAGCAGTACTTC.

This clone was recorded only once. The V call is TRBV12-5, the J call TRBJ1-4; 7 nucleotides agree with TRBD1. The germline CDR1 and CDR2 sequences are LGHNT and FRNRAP. The CDR3 covers 14 residues. The J segment lost 7 bases and the V segment lost 2 bases, leaving 4 bases of the junction unmatched. For the CDR3, the DNA is TGTGCTAGTGGTTTGTCAGGGGGGCGTGAAAAACTGTTTTTT. Residues: CASGLSGGREKLFF.

The chain is built from TRBV24-1 and TRBJ2-3, with TRBD2 identical over 10 bases. This CDR3 spans 16 amino acids. With V trimmed by 4 bases and J by 4 bases, 7 bases remained unmatched. Germline V gene lookup returns CDR1 KGHDR and CDR2 SFDVKD. In DNA form, the CDR3 reads TGTGCCACCAGTGACCTAACTAGCGGGACCTCAGATACGCAGTATTTT. Residues: CATSDLTSGTSDTQYF.

The J gene is TRBJ1-1, the V gene TRBV5-1; D perhaps matches TRBD1 (6 bases). Germline V lookup: CDR1 SGHRS, CDR2 YFSETQ. The CDR3 has 16 amino acids. Deletions cut 0 bases from V and 4 bases from J, with 16 bases between. CDR3 protein: CASSLGLQGRGTEAFF. In DNA form, the CDR3 reads TGCGCCAGCAGCTTGGGTTTACAGGGTCGGGGCACTGAAGCTTTCTTT.

The genes are TRBV6-1 and TRBJ1-2, with 9 bases lining up with TRBD1. V lost 3 bases, J lost 4 bases, and 3 bases stayed unmatched. CDR1 is MNHNS, CDR2 SASEGT, per germline. The CDR3 spans 14 residues. CDR3: CASSEGQGPYGYTF. DNA for the CDR3: TGTGCCAGCAGTGAGGGACAGGGCCCCTATGGCTACACCTTC.

This clone was detected once. This chain links TRBV28 with TRBJ1-2, with D unresolved. The CDR3 contains 13 residues. Trimming took 3 bases from V and 8 from J, leaving 13 bases between them. In germline, CDR1 is MDHEN, CDR2 SYDVKM. The CDR3 DNA reads TGTGCCAGCAGTTTGTCCAGGATGGCGGGCTACACCTTC. Translating gives CASSLSRMAGYTF.

This clone came up a few times. This chain's CDR3 is CASSQWTGGKYSYGYTF. The CDR3 region has the DNA TGTGCCAGCAGCCAATGGACAGGGGGAAAGTATAGCTATGGCTACACCTTC. The V gene is TRBV14, the J gene TRBJ1-2, with 10 bases that match TRBD1. The germline V gene encodes CDR1 SGHDN and CDR2 FVKESK. V trimming: 2 bases; J trimming: 4 bases; junction bases outside the gene matches: 10. The CDR3 length is 17 residues.

The V and J genes are TRBV10-3 and TRBJ1-1; tentative D call: TRBD1 (5 bases). The V gene lost 1 base and the J gene lost 4 bases, with 16 bases spanning the gap. Germline V gene sequence: CDR1 ENHRY, CDR2 SYGVKD. The CDR3 runs 16 residues. The CDR3 region is CAISEFQGGGVTEAFF. The CDR3 DNA reads TGTGCCATCAGTGAGTTCCAGGGTGGTGGTGTCACTGAAGCTTTCTTT.

The chain joins TRBV7-9 to TRBJ2-5; possibly TRBD2 for D (5 bases). The CDR3 covers 14 residues. Germline-derived CDR1 and CDR2 are SEHNR and FQNEAQ (reference sequence). Trimming took 5 bases from V and 5 from J, leaving 15 bases between them. Here the CDR3 reads CASSPRLARETQYF. The CDR3, as DNA: TGTGCCAGCAGCCCAAGGCTAGCTAGGGAGACCCAGTACTTC.

The gene calls are TRBV27 and TRBJ1-5; maybe TRBD1 (6 bases). The germline gives CDR1 MNHEY, CDR2 SMNVEV (reference sequence). Trimming shortened V by 4 bases and J by 5 bases, and 9 bases separated the two germline ends. The CDR3 is 13 residues long. The CDR3 loop reads CASSYYRDQPQHF. CDR3 in DNA: TGTGCCAGCAGTTATTACAGGGATCAGCCCCAGCATTTT.

The V and J genes are TRBV10-3 and TRBJ2-6, with 8 bases matching TRBD2. This CDR3 is built from 21 residues. The trim removed 2 bases at V and 1 base at J, leaving 16 bases unmatched. Germline V gene data show CDR1 as ENHRY and CDR2 as SYGVKD. The CDR3 DNA reads TGTGCCATCAGTGAGGGGGGGTCTTCCGGGACTAGTCTATCTGGGGCCAACGTCCTGACTTTC. Its protein product is CAISEGGSSGTSLSGANVLTF.

The chain combines TRBV7-9 with TRBJ1-1; tentatively, D is TRBD1 (5 bases). This CDR3 region has 14 residues. V gave up 1 base and J gave up 3 bases, with 9 bases separating them. Germline values: CDR1 SEHNR, CDR2 FQNEAQ (reference sequence). The CDR3 nucleotides are TGTGCCAGCAGCTTAGGACGGGGGGACACTGAAGCTTTCTTT. It specifies CASSLGRGDTEAFF.

V and J are TRBV29-1 and TRBJ1-5, with D perhaps TRBD1 (6 bases). Germline V gene lookup returns CDR1 SQVTM and CDR2 ANQGSEA. Trimming removed 4 bases at V and 7 bases at J, with 14 bases between. CDR3 length: 13 amino acids. Written as DNA, the CDR3 is TGCAGCGTTGGAGGGGGTGTCGGGCAGCCCCAGCATTTT. Protein: CSVGGGVGQPQHF.

V usage is TRBV29-1 and J usage is TRBJ1-1, with D uncertain. V was cut by 5 bases and J by 3 bases, with 4 bases left in between. The CDR3 spans 10 residues. Germline lookup yields CDR1 SQVTM and CDR2 ANQGSEA. CDR3: CSVRDTEAFF. The CDR3 coding sequence is TGCAGCGTTCGGGACACTGAAGCTTTCTTT.

This chain links TRBV24-1 with TRBJ2-5, with D possibly TRBD1 on 6 matching bases. The germline gives CDR1 KGHDR, CDR2 SFDVKD. The CDR3 runs 14 residues. The V end lost 2 bases, the J end lost 5 bases, and 11 bases lay between the germline ends. CDR3 nucleotide sequence: TGTGCCACCAGTGATTCGACAGGCTGGGAGACCCAGTACTTC. Protein: CATSDSTGWETQYF.

The chain carries TRBV5-1 and TRBJ2-5; 10 bases are shared with TRBD1. The CDR3 runs to 16 residues. Unmatched junction bases numbered 13, after V lost 6 bases and J lost 5 bases. CDR1 SGHRS and CDR2 YFSETQ come from the germline V gene. This CDR3 is CASKEGQGRVKETQYF. The CDR3 coding sequence is TGCGCCAGCAAAGAGGGACAGGGGCGGGTAAAGGAGACCCAGTACTTC.

V usage is TRBV4-1 and J usage is TRBJ2-3; TRBD1 is a possible D gene (5 bases). Trimming pared 0 bases from V and 6 bases from J, leaving 13 bases between. The germline V gene encodes CDR1 MGHRA and CDR2 YSYEKL. This CDR3 contains 15 residues. CDR3 sequence (DNA): TGCGCCAGCAGCCAAGATGGGGCCAGGGTTGATACGCAGTATTTT. Protein sequence: CASSQDGARVDTQYF.

The rearrangement joins TRBV27 to TRBJ2-7, with TRBD2 matching over 13 bases. Germline V gene data show CDR1 as MNHEY and CDR2 as SMNVEV (reference sequence). Germline trimming cut 6 bases from V and 4 bases from J; bases unmatched to any gene: 12. This CDR3 region has 17 residues. This CDR3 reads CASSLLGLAGDRYEQYF. The CDR3 nucleotides read TGTGCCAGCAGCTTACTCGGACTAGCGGGAGATCGTTACGAGCAGTACTTC.

The rearrangement joins TRBV9 to TRBJ2-1; a possible D gene is TRBD2 (5 bases). CDR3 size: 18 residues. Germline CDR1 SGDLS, CDR2 YYNGEE. With 5 bases removed from V and 3 bases from J, the gap between germline ends came to 24 bases. The CDR3 loop is CASSQTVVGERDYNEQFF. Here the CDR3 DNA reads TGTGCCAGCAGTCAAACAGTAGTCGGGGAACGAGACTACAATGAGCAGTTCTTC.

In its sample, this clone was seen once. CDR3 amino acids: CASSNPTEDEQYF. For the CDR3, the DNA is TGTGCCAGCAGTAATCCAACGGAGGACGAGCAGTACTTC. The chain is built from TRBV7-2 and TRBJ2-7; D possibly corresponds to TRBD2 (5 bases). Between the trimmed V and J ends, which lost 6 bases and 5 bases, there was a span of 14 bases. The germline V gene has CDR1 SGHTA and CDR2 FQGNSA. This CDR3 comprises 13 residues.

The chain couples TRBV7-3 to TRBJ1-2, with unresolved D. CDR3 length equals 14 residues. Germline-derived CDR1 and CDR2 are SGHTA and FQGTGA. The V and J ends lost 5 bases and 4 bases respectively, with 14 bases between them. Here the CDR3 reads CASSPGGYSYGYTF. The CDR3 DNA is TGTGCCAGCAGCCCTGGCGGGTACAGCTATGGCTACACCTTC.

The chain uses TRBV24-1 and TRBJ2-3, with TRBD1 matching 7 bases. CDR3 size: 16 residues. Germline lookup yields CDR1 KGHDR and CDR2 SFDVKD. Losses at the gene ends were 4 bases for V and 2 bases for J; bases not matched to a gene: 8. CDR3 nucleotides: TGTGCCACCAGTGAAGCTACAGGGGCGGTCACAGATACGCAGTATTTT. Its translation: CATSEATGAVTDTQYF.

The V call is TRBV7-2, the J call TRBJ2-5, with TRBD2 identical over 8 bases. In germline, CDR1 is SGHTA, CDR2 FQGNSA. The CDR3 sequence is 14 residues long. The V gene end was trimmed by 4 bases and the J gene end by 5 bases; junction bases not matched to a gene: 6. CDR3 nucleotide sequence: TGTGCCAGCAGCTCGGGAGCGGGAGAGGAGACCCAGTACTTC. Residues: CASSSGAGEETQYF.

The chain has TRBV3-1 (or the pseudogene TRBV3-2) and TRBJ2-5; 12 positions match TRBD2. The CDR3 contains 18 residues. Germline lookup yields CDR1 LGHDT and CDR2 YNNKEL (reference sequence). V was clipped by 0 bases and J by 2 bases; unmatched bases: 7. This CDR3 is CASSQDETSGRGQETQYF. CDR3 in DNA: TGTGCCAGCAGCCAAGACGAGACTAGCGGGAGAGGTCAAGAGACCCAGTACTTC.

This clone was observed a single time. The genes are TRBV29-1 and TRBJ1-1; 8 nucleotides match TRBD1. The germline CDR1 and CDR2 sequences are SQVTM and ANQGSEA. The length of the CDR3 is 12 residues. Trimming cost V 4 bases and J 4 bases; bases outside gene matches: 2. The CDR3 is CSVVDRGTEAFF. DNA of the CDR3: TGCAGCGTTGTCGACAGGGGCACTGAAGCTTTCTTT.

The rearrangement uses TRBV19 and TRBJ1-5; perhaps TRBD1 as D (5 bases). The V and J ends lost 7 bases and 0 bases respectively, with 13 bases between them. The germline V gene encodes CDR1 LNHDA and CDR2 SQIVND (reference sequence). The CDR3 length is 15 residues. CDR3 region: CASKGRALSNQPQHF. As DNA, the CDR3 is TGTGCCAGTAAGGGCAGGGCCCTTAGCAATCAGCCCCAGCATTTT. The full variable domain, in which reference TRBV19 and TRBJ1-5 provide the parts outside the CDR3, is DGGITQSPKYLFRKEGQNVTLSCEQNLNHDAMYWYRQDPGQGLRLIYYSQIVNDFQKGDIAEGYSVSREKKESFPLTVTSAQKNPTAFYLCASKGRALSNQPQHFGDGTRLSIL.